The present T cell receptor (beta chain) was sequenced within a study of T cells in Graves' hyperthyroidism and ophthalmopathy. This clonotype has ten or more counts. The CDR3 spans 13 residues. Trimming stripped 4 bases from V and 5 bases from J, with 9 bases between. Germline V CDR1 and CDR2: SGHTA, FQGTGA. The CDR3 regions of TCR beta were amplified from RNA transcripts. The HTBI primer set was used in a first-round RT-PCR of the TCR CDR3. MiXCR, applied by TCRdb to the multiplex PCR reads, yields one record per CDR3 protein. The sample carries about 380,000 distinct CDR3 sequences, 14% recorded once.

Material: blood. This clonotype was sampled from a woman aged 55-75 years with Graves' hyperthyroidism. The chain couples TRBV7-3 to TRBJ2-1; no firm D call. CDR3 coding DNA: TGTGCCAGCAGCTCTAGAGTCCACAATGAGCAGTTCTTC. Residues: CASSSRVHNEQFF.